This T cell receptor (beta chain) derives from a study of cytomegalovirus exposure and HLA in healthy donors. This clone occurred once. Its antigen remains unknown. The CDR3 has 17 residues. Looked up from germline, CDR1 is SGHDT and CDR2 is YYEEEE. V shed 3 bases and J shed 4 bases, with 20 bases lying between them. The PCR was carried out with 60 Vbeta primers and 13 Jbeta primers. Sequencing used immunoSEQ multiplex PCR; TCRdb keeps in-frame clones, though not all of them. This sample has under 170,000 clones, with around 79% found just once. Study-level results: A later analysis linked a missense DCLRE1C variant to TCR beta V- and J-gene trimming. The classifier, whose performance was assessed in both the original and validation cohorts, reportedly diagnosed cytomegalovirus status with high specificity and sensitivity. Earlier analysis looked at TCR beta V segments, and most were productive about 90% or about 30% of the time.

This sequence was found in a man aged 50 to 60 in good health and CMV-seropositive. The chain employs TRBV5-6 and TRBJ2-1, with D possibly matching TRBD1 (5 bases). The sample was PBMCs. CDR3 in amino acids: CASSYPTAGMGYNEQFF. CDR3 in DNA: TGTGCCAGCAGCTATCCCACGGCAGGGATGGGTTACAATGAGCAGTTCTTC.